Listed below are T cell receptor beta chains from one sample, sequenced in a study of OX40 agonist ivuxolimab in advanced cancers. Profiling relied on immunoSEQ multiplex PCR, and the TCRdb table lists in-frame clones only, not all of them. The sample consists of roughly 65,000 clones, about three quarters of them appearing once. Specimen: CD4+ or CD8+ T cells sorted from blood, collected in a trial of the OX40 agonist ivuxolimab. These receptors originate from an adult with an advanced solid tumor such as melanoma, head and neck, liver or kidney cancer. CDR3s include the opening cysteine and the closing phenylalanine or tryptophan. A D gene is named only where the DNA matches it firmly. Rows give clone size only sometimes, using once, few, many, or a class for an expanded clone.

V gene	D gene	clone size	J gene	CDR3 DNA	CDR3 protein
TRBV14	.	.	TRBJ1-1	TGTGCCAGCAGCCAAGGGGCTAGGAACACTGAAGCTTTCTTT	CASSQGARNTEAFF
TRBV28	TRBD1	.	TRBJ1-4	TGTGCCAGCAGTTTGAGTCAGGGGGATGAAAAACTGTTTTTT	CASSLSQGDEKLFF
TRBV28	.	few	TRBJ1-2	TGTGCCAGCAGGGCACATGGGACGGCCAACTATGGCTACACCTTC	CASRAHGTANYGYTF
TRBV28	TRBD2	.	TRBJ2-1	TGTGCCAGCCGTGGACTAGCGGGACACAATGAGCAGTTCTTC	CASRGLAGHNEQFF
TRBV11-2	.	.	TRBJ2-3	TGTGCCAGCAGCTTAACGGGACAACGCACAGATACGCAGTATTTT	CASSLTGQRTDTQYF
TRBV5-1	.	.	TRBJ2-5	TGCGCCAGCAGCCCCAGGGGGGTTGCGGGAGGTCGGGAGACCCAGTACTTC	CASSPRGVAGGRETQYF
TRBV6-1	TRBD1	.	TRBJ1-3	TGTGCCAGCAGCGAATCCCACAGGGGTGGAAACACCATATATTTT	CASSESHRGGNTIYF
TRBV5-6	.	few	TRBJ2-7	TGTGCCAGCAGTTCCGGGTCTGGCTACGAGCAGTACTTC	CASSSGSGYEQYF
TRBV4-2	.	once	TRBJ2-1	TGTGCCAGCAGCCAAGAGAGGAAGTCCTACAATGAGCAGTTCTTC	CASSQERKSYNEQFF
TRBV6-6	TRBD2	.	TRBJ2-1	TGTGCCAGCAGTCTACAACTAGCGAGCGACAATGAGCAGTTCTTC	CASSLQLASDNEQFF
TRBV28	.	.	TRBJ2-7	TGTGCCAGCAGTCCCCCTATAGGAGGGCCCCGGTACGAGCAGTACTTC	CASSPPIGGPRYEQYF
TRBV5-1	.	.	TRBJ2-5	TGCGCCAGCAGCACCCAGACAGGGGAGGGAGAGACCCAGTACTTC	CASSTQTGEGETQYF
TRBV19	.	.	TRBJ1-4	TGTGCCAGTAGTGGAAGTACGAAGAGTGAAAAACTGTTTTTT	CASSGSTKSEKLFF
TRBV15	.	.	TRBJ1-2	TGTGCCACCAGCAAAGGGGCCCTCGGCTATGGCTACACCTTC	CATSKGALGYGYTF
TRBV18	.	.	TRBJ2-2	TGTGCCAGCTCACCCGGGACGGTGAACACCGGGGAGCTGTTTTTT	CASSPGTVNTGELFF
TRBV11-3	.	.	TRBJ1-2	TGTGCCAGCAGCCAGGGCAGGGCCCGTGGCTACACCTTC	CASSQGRARGYTF
TRBV11-2	.	once	TRBJ2-1	TGTGCCAGCAGCGCACTGGGCGATGAGCAGTTCTTC	CASSALGDEQFF
TRBV10-3	.	.	TRBJ2-7	TGTGCCATCAGTGGATCCTCAGGCAGGGACTACGAGCAGTACTTC	CAISGSSGRDYEQYF
TRBV5-1	TRBD2	.	TRBJ2-5	TGCGCCAGCAGCTTGGGACTAGCGGGAGGGCCAGCGGACGAGACCCAGTACTTC	CASSLGLAGGPADETQYF
TRBV7-6	.	.	TRBJ2-2	TGTGCCAGCAGCCCCGGGACGGTAAACACCGGGGAGCTGTTTTTT	CASSPGTVNTGELFF
TRBV28	TRBD1	.	TRBJ1-5	TGTGCCAGCAGTTTAAGTGGGGACAGCACCCTTAGTTATAGCAATCAGCCCCAGCATTTT	CASSLSGDSTLSYSNQPQHF
TRBV2	TRBD1	few	TRBJ1-1	TGTGCCAGCAGCTTTTCGGACAGGGGAAACACTGAAGCTTTCTTT	CASSFSDRGNTEAFF
TRBV2	.	.	TRBJ2-2	TGTGCCAGCAGTGACAGGGGTTACACCGGGGAGCTGTTTTTT	CASSDRGYTGELFF
TRBV30	TRBD1	.	TRBJ2-2	TGTGCCTGGAGTACCCCCAACAGGGGGCGCAGGACCGGGGAGCTGTTTTTT	CAWSTPNRGRRTGELFF
TRBV6-1	.	few	TRBJ1-5	TGTGCCAGCAGTGTTGCTCCGTGGGGCGATCAGCCCCAGCATTTT	CASSVAPWGDQPQHF
TRBV7-2	TRBD1	.	TRBJ2-6	TGTGCCAGCCGGCGGACAGGGCCAGGGGCCAACGTCCTGACTTTC	CASRRTGPGANVLTF
TRBV18	TRBD2	once	TRBJ2-3	TGTGCCAGCTCACTAGCGGGGCAAACAGATACGCAGTATTTT	CASSLAGQTDTQYF
TRBV6-5	TRBD1	.	TRBJ1-1	TGTGCCAGCAGTGAGGGACAGACGAGCACTGAAGCTTTCTTT	CASSEGQTSTEAFF
TRBV5-4	.	medium-sized	TRBJ2-1	TGTGCCAGCAGCTTGCCGGGGGTAGTCAATGAGCAGTTCTTC	CASSLPGVVNEQFF
TRBV19	TRBD2	.	TRBJ2-1	TGTGCCAGTAGGGCCGGGACTAGCGGAAACAATGAGCAGTTCTTC	CASRAGTSGNNEQFF
TRBV7-7	.	.	TRBJ2-7	TGTGCCAGCAGCCGGGATGGAGGCGAGCAGTACTTC	CASSRDGGEQYF
TRBV7-9	TRBD1	.	TRBJ2-1	TGTGCCAGCAGCCCCCGACAGGGCACCTACAATGAGCAGTTCTTC	CASSPRQGTYNEQFF
TRBV19	TRBD1	.	TRBJ2-5	TGTGCCAGTAGTATAAATTCAGGGGGTGGACTGAAGGGAGAGACCCAGTACTTC	CASSINSGGGLKGETQYF
TRBV7-3	.	.	TRBJ2-1	TGTGCCAGCAGCTTAACTCGGGACCCCCTCATACACAATGAGCAGTTCTTC	CASSLTRDPLIHNEQFF
TRBV27	TRBD1	.	TRBJ2-2	TGTGCCAGCGCGGACAGGGAGTTGAGGAACACCGGGGAGCTGTTTTTT	CASADRELRNTGELFF
TRBV4-1	TRBD2	.	TRBJ2-5	TGCGCCAGCAGCCAAGAATCCCCAGCGGGGAACCAAGAGACCCAGTACTTC	CASSQESPAGNQETQYF
TRBV5-1	.	.	TRBJ2-1	TGCGCCAGCAGCTTGGGGCAGGGTGGGCCCTACAATGAGCAGTTCTTC	CASSLGQGGPYNEQFF
TRBV18	.	.	TRBJ1-4	TGTGCCAGCTCACCCCAAGGACAAAATGAAAAACTGTTTTTT	CASSPQGQNEKLFF
TRBV7-6	.	once	TRBJ1-1	TGTGCCAGCAGCTTGGGGCCAGACTCTGAAGCTTTCTTT	CASSLGPDSEAFF
TRBV28	TRBD2	.	TRBJ2-1	TGTGCCAGCAGTACTAGCGGGGGGAACAATGAGCAGTTCTTC	CASSTSGGNNEQFF
TRBV30	TRBD2	once	TRBJ2-3	TGTGCCTGGAGCGGACTAGCGGGGAGAGATACGCAGTATTTT	CAWSGLAGRDTQYF
TRBV5-5	TRBD2	.	TRBJ2-1	TGTGCCAGCAGCTCTACGGGACTAGCCTTGGATGAGCAGTTCTTC	CASSSTGLALDEQFF
TRBV15	TRBD1	.	TRBJ2-7	TGTGCCACCAGCAGAGATTGGGCTGGGACAGAATCAATGGTCACCTACGAGCAGTACTTC	CATSRDWAGTESMVTYEQYF
TRBV19	TRBD2	.	TRBJ2-7	TGTGCCAGTAGTCGCCAGCGGGAGGCGACCTACGAGCAGTACTTC	CASSRQREATYEQYF
TRBV15	.	once	TRBJ1-2	TGTGCCACCAGCACCCTGGGCGGGGGAGAGGGCTATGGCTACACCTTC	CATSTLGGGEGYGYTF